This T cell receptor (beta chain) was recorded in a study of cytomegalovirus exposure and HLA in healthy donors listed by TCRdb under 2017. For the wider study: According to an earlier analysis of 587 of the donors, about 170 million T cells yielded roughly 100 million unique TCR beta sequences and 276 Gb of sequence data. The genetic ancestry cluster associated with self-reported Caucasian donors included around four fifths of the roughly 400 genotyped donors. Rather than drawing on any new phenotypic data, the later analysis identified candidate immune exposures from TCR beta sequences and the way those sequences occurred across donors. A few DR-DQ haplotypes were handled as single units for association and clustering because linkage in the cohort was strong. The aim of the study was to test whether cataloging public T cell receptors could identify signatures of past pathogen exposure. Donor age, sex, ethnicity and CMV serostatus were compiled alongside the repertoire data. A later analysis re-examined previously published TCR beta repertoires from hundreds of donors and added high-resolution HLA genotyping to investigate patterns of TCR occurrence. Using immunosequencing, the study profiled T cell repertoires from 500 to 800 subjects and related those repertoires to cytomegalovirus serostatus. All discovery cohort repertoires had been generated using a single sequencing platform. To predict cytomegalovirus infection status, the study brought together high-throughput TCR immunosequencing, statistical association of individual TCRs with disease status, and machine learning. Among approximately 370 genotyped donors of the cohort, an average of roughly 230,000 unique TCR beta nucleotide sequences was sequenced per donor, of which roughly 17% were non-productive. The number of donors typed differed by locus, with 629-630 for A, B, C, DRB1 and DQB1, around 560 for DQA1, 600 to 610 for DPA1, and over 400 for DPB1. An earlier analysis of 587 of the donors used high-throughput TCR beta sequencing to judge whether each TCR beta V gene segment behaved as functional or pseudogenic. Besides the first cohort of 550 to 750 subjects, a separate validation cohort made up of over 95 different subjects was used. Class I and class II HLA loci were covered by the typing at four-digit resolution. An early release covering just under 650 HLA-typed donors comprised roughly 300 gigabases of sequencing data and 65 million to 100 million unique TCR sequences. A later genetic analysis took genome-wide SNP genotypes for about 65% of the roughly 670 donors and used that subset as a discovery cohort.

Broad study findings and their caveats: When HLA alleles, especially DR and DQ, strongly co-occurred, TCR associations were difficult to assign to individual alleles. Most CMV-associated TCR beta chains appeared to be HLA-restricted in a later analysis, and the HLA associations seemed to be driven largely by CMV exposure. According to the authors, the approach could potentially be generalized to other disease states and immunological phenotypes. In a later analysis, HLA-associated TCR beta chains showed more clonal expansion and lower generation probabilities than non-associated chains that were equally common. The sequencing pipeline was judged likely to have produced a cluster of highly shared sequence variants as a technical artifact. Correlated functional status among segregating V segments might be attributable to linkage disequilibrium, but an unknown experimental factor could not be ruled out. In a later genetic analysis, fewer N-insertions in productive TCRs were reported among donors in an Asian-associated ancestry cluster than the roughly 700-donor mean. Some IMGT-functional V segments, including TRBV6-2 and TRBV6-3, could not be distinguished by the 87-base-pair reads and were therefore excluded. This cohort had only TCR beta chains sequenced, and the lack of alpha or paired-chain data limited which features could be detected. In vitro tests confirmed that a few of the cytomegalovirus-associated TCR beta chains recognize cytomegalovirus antigens. In a later analysis, several top co-occurrence clusters were reported to appear linked to parvovirus B19, influenza, CMV and Epstein-Barr virus. A further reported finding was that TCR beta sequences accurately predicted the HLA-A and HLA-B alleles for most subjects in the first cohort. The earlier analysis of approximately 540 of the donors excluded seventeen rarely observed V segments, including chromosome 9 orphons, because counts were too low. In a later analysis, the rate of TCR association differed among HLA loci, with DRB1 alleles having the most associated TCRs and HLA-C alleles having the fewest. While some public TCRs were present in many individuals, most TCR sequences turned up only very rarely across donors. Presence/absence analyses assumed roughly uniform sequencing depth across donors, an assumption that may not hold. Specific HLA alleles were associated with 15,000 to 20,000 TCR beta sequences at a false discovery rate of 0.05 in a later analysis. V-gene and J-gene trimming of TCR beta chains was associated with a missense DCLRE1C variant in a later genetic analysis, and the association was replicated in an independent cohort. Cytomegalovirus status was reported to be diagnosed by the classifier with high specificity and sensitivity in both the original and validation cohorts. The study gave a list of some 150 TCR beta chains associated with cytomegalovirus. In an earlier analysis of some 550 of the donors, most TCR beta V segments were observed in productive rearrangements about 87% or about 30% of the time, broadly matching IMGT annotations. The only immune exposure information available for the cohort was CMV serostatus. HLA typing was unavailable for some donors at each locus, so association tests used only the typed subset.

Germline trimming: 0 bases from V, 7 bases from J; junction bases outside gene matches: 7. The CDR3 has 17 amino acids, counting the end cysteine and phenylalanine. The only DNA kept is the CDR3, 51 bases in frame from the first base. CDR1 is given as LGHNA and CDR2 as YNFKEQ, both from the germline V gene. The cohort comprised fewer than 700 healthy bone marrow donors. At the time of sampling, every cohort member was nominally healthy, though immune exposures that went unrecorded were likely present. The donor tested CMV seronegative, placing the donor among the roughly 350 seronegative members of the cohort. Each donor provided a peripheral blood sample, and peripheral blood mononuclear cells were used for TCR beta sequencing. The Qiagen DNeasy Blood Extraction Kit was used to extract genomic DNA from the blood cell samples. Libraries were built with the immunoSEQ multiplex PCR assay. For the multiplex PCR, a mixture combining 60 forward primers for TCR Vbeta segments and 13 reverse primers for TCR Jbeta segments was used. The CDR3 region of rearranged TCR beta genes was amplified from genomic DNA with a multiplex PCR assay. On the Illumina HiSeq System, the amplified TCR beta libraries were sequenced as 87-base-pair reads. For the original study's pipeline: A later analysis counted approximately 74 million unique TCR beta chains across the 600 to 850 repertoires, and roughly 10 million of these chains were shared by at least two donors. Raw reads were error-corrected and collapsed into unique sequences by a nearest-neighbor algorithm in which closely related sequences were merged to remove PCR and sequencing errors. To assign V, D and J gene segments, CDR3 sequences were aligned to IMGT reference sequences. Each retained sequence needed at least a six-nucleotide match to both a V gene segment and a J gene segment. A rearrangement counted as productive if the CDR3 had no stop codons and remained in frame with V and J, and every other rearrangement counted as non-productive. Following IMGT convention, CDR3 was defined as the stretch from the second conserved V-encoded cysteine up to the conserved J-encoded phenylalanine. The earlier analysis of a few hundred of the donors excluded sequences that lacked an unambiguous match to a single V gene segment. An earlier analysis of over 450 of the donors classified V segments as functional when productive rearrangements were above 56.7% and as segregating when the standard deviation between donors was above 5%. To diagnose cytomegalovirus status from the catalog of TCR beta chain sequences, a statistical classification framework was built. A later analysis assigned V and J genes by comparing TCR nucleotide sequences with IMGT/GENE-DB human TR gene sequences. Using the TCRdist pipeline, a later analysis assigned CDR3 sequences along with most-parsimonious VDJ recombination scenarios. In a later analysis, every TCR beta chain was defined by the combination of its CDR3 amino acid sequence and its V-gene family, and reads without a unique V-gene family were dropped. A later analysis removed several hundred highly shared, low-generation-probability nucleotide sequences to deal with suspected cross-contamination and a sequencing artifact. In a later analysis, a clonal expansion index was calculated for each public chain from normalized within-repertoire ranks of inferred template counts. In a later analysis, generation probabilities were computed with a VDJ recombination model fitted to out-of-frame rearrangements, and the resulting probabilities were checked against IGoR. Hypergeometric tests were used in a later analysis to score TCR-TCR, TCR-HLA and TCR-CMV co-occurrence, with a repertoire-size bias correction applied to the TCR pairs. A later analysis estimated false discovery rates by permuting HLA or CMV assignments 20 times. In a later analysis, co-occurring TCRs were grouped with DBSCAN, and TCRdist sequence similarity was added when clustering was performed within HLA-allele-positive subsets. Repertoires with fewer than 30,000 or more than 120,000 public chains were left out of co-occurrence clustering, as were five repertoires with anomalous nucleotide sharing. This immuneACCESS table, as held by TCRdb, lists in-frame sequences with V and J called but not all clones. Of the missing ones, under half trace to an unresolved V gene in checked studies; the others have no known cause. Clonal size and the V and J genes are those of that table, whereas D and trimming came from the DNA. The sample includes more than 75,000 clones, with over 80% observed a single time. The ten most abundant clones make up approximately 2.3% of the sample.

As to this clone: The clone's antigen remains unknown. No much larger clonotype is one base removed from it; base qualities were not supplied.

This chain is built from TRBV4-2 and TRBJ2-2; 11 bases in between match TRBD2. The clonotype was recovered from a man aged 18 to 35 in good health and CMV-seronegative. The material sequenced was PBMCs. The CDR3 reads as follows: CASSQEGSGRVSGELFF. The DNA sequence is TGTGCCAGCAGCCAAGAGGGTAGCGGGAGGGTTAGCGGGGAGCTGTTTTTT.